This T cell receptor (beta chain) was sequenced during a study of T cells in Graves' hyperthyroidism and ophthalmopathy. Study-wide results and limits: Most thyroid clonotypes expanded above 0.001 appeared in blood too.

Amplification yielded TCR beta CDR3 regions, with RNA transcripts as the source. HTBI primers were the set used in a first-round RT-PCR of the TCR CDR3. MiXCR, applied by TCRdb to the multiplex PCR reads, yields one record per CDR3 protein. The data contain about 640,000 distinct CDR3 sequences, around 21% of them seen just once; the ten biggest clones take up about 35%. The CDR3 runs 15 residues. V trimming: 5 bases; J trimming: 1 base; junction bases outside the gene matches: 2. Germline lookup yields CDR1 MNHEY and CDR2 SMNVEV (reference sequence). Note on this clonotype: Its antigen is not known.

The sample comprised blood. This sequence joins TRBV27 and TRBJ2-3, with 11 bases aligning to TRBD2. The TCR sequence derives from a man younger than 40 with Graves' ophthalmopathy. This CDR3 reads CASSPSGRRTDTQYF. CDR3 coding DNA: TGTGCCAGCAGTCCTAGCGGGAGGCGCACAGATACGCAGTATTTT.